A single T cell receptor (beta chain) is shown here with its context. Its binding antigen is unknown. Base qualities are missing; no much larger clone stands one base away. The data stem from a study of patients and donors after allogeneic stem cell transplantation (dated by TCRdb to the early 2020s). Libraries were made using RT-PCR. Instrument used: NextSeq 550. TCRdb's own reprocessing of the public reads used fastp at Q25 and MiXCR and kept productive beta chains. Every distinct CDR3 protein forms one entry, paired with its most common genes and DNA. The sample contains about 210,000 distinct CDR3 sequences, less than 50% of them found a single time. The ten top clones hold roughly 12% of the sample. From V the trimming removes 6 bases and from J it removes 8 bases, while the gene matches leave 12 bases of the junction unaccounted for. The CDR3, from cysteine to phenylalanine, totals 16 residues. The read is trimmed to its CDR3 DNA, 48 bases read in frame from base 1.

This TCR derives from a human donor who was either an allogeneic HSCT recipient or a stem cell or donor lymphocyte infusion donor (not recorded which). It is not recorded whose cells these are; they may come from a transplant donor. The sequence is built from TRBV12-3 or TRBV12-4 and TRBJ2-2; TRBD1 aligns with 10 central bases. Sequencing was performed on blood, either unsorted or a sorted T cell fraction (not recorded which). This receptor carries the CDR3 CASSGGTGDWRGELFF. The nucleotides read TGTGCCAGCAGCGGAGGGACAGGGGATTGGAGGGGGGAGCTGTTTTTT.